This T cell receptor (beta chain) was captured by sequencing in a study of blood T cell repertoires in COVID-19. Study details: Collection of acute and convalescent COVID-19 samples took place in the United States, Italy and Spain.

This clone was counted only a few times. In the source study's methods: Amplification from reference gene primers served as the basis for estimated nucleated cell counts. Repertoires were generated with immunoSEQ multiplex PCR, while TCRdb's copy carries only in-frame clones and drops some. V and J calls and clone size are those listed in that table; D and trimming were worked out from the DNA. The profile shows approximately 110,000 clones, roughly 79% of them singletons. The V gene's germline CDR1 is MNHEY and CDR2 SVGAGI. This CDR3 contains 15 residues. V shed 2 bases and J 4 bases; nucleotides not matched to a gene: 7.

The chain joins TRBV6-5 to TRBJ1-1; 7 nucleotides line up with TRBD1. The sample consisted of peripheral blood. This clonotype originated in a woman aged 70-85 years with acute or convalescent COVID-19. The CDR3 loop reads CASSYRQGRSTEAFF. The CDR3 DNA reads TGTGCCAGCAGTTACCGACAGGGAAGGAGCACTGAAGCTTTCTTT.